This T cell receptor (beta chain) was obtained from a study of PD-L1 blockade in urothelial cancer (TCRdb year 2017). About the full investigation: All patients started therapy at some point between 2014 and 2016 and received atezolizumab 1,200 mg intravenously every 3 weeks. In the same patients, pretreatment tumors underwent whole exome sequencing and RNA sequencing in addition to TCR sequencing. Blood samples were analyzed 3 weeks after the start of treatment (second dose) and 6 weeks after the start of treatment. Pretreatment tumor samples and matched peripheral blood, collected serially before and after atezolizumab treatment, underwent TCR sequencing. About 85% of the 29 patients were males with bladder-origin urothelial cancer, and 18 of 29 reported a prior smoking history. Under 30 patients had pretreatment blood TCR-seq, roughly 25 had at least one posttreatment blood collection, and roughly 25 had tumor TCR-seq. The study, an exploratory multi-omic analysis, examined somatic, immune and clinical correlates of response to PD-L1 blockade with atezolizumab in urothelial cancer. Durable clinical benefit was achieved by nine patients but not by the remaining 20. Durable clinical benefit was defined as progression-free survival longer than 6 months, and TCR features were also tested against progression-free and overall survival. Blood samples gave median yields of approximately 130,000 T cells and 82,636 unique TCRs, along with a median clonality of approximately 0.084. An ECOG performance status of 0 or 1 was recorded for the patients, and 0 to 3 prior chemotherapy regimens had been received by the patients. Results the study describes overall, beyond this receptor: Because of the small sample size (n ≈ 31) and the many exploratory analyses performed, the results are intended to be regarded as hypothesis-generating. A pretreatment peripheral blood TCR clonality below the median was linked to improved progression-free and overall survival. Greater expansion of tumor-associated TCR clones in peripheral blood 3 weeks after the start of treatment was observed in patients with durable benefit (n of about 20, p = 0.022).

Synthetic TCR analog templates were spiked into each PCR to estimate absolute template abundance from read counts. TCRbeta CDR3 regions were amplified from genomic DNA with bias-controlled V and J gene primers using the immunoSEQ assay. Rearranged TCRbeta segments were sequenced at approximately 20X coverage. The published analysis was carried out like this. Sequencing errors were corrected by clustering and CDR3s were annotated against IMGT to assign V, D and J genes. Downstream analyses used only productive TCRbeta rearrangements and left out out-of-frame or stop-codon sequences. To compute clonality, Shannon entropy was normalized by the log of the number of unique productive sequences and then subtracted from one. Clones differing between time points or between blood and tumor were identified using Fisher's exact test with Benjamini-Hochberg correction, with an adjusted p below 0.01 applied as the threshold. TCRdb limited this immuneACCESS table to in-frame rearrangements with V and J called. A share of clones is missing; checked studies link under half to unresolved V genes, and the rest is unexplained. V, J and clone size are taken as reported in that table, and D and trimming were inferred from the DNA itself. Across this sample there are about 74,000 clones, with roughly 90% seen only once. The top ten constitute approximately 4.5% of the sample.

The CDR3, cysteine through phenylalanine, is 15 amino acids long. Of the read, only the CDR3 DNA is kept; its 45 bases are in frame from base 1. Ends trimmed: V by 4 bases, J by 3 bases; bases unmatched to a gene: 5. From the germline V gene (reference sequence), CDR1 is MNHNY and CDR2 is SVGAGI. The meaning of the sample's time point label: pretreatment peripheral blood. The cohort comprised 25 to 30 patients with locally advanced or metastatic urothelial carcinoma treated at Memorial Sloan Kettering on a trial protocol. Peripheral blood mononuclear cells were collected pretreatment and during treatment, at between 1 and 8 total time points per patient. The Qiagen DNeasy Blood extraction kit was used to purify genomic DNA from total PBMCs and tumor samples. Collected pretreatment and during treatment, PBMCs were isolated and stored as previously described. Points on this clone: Its specific antigen is unknown. No base qualities exist here, and no much larger clone lies one base off it.

Sample: PBMCs, taken around atezolizumab (anti-PD-L1) treatment. The sequence is built from TRBV6-6 and TRBJ2-5; TRBD1 lines up with 10 middle nucleotides. The origin of this receptor is a man between 65 and 85 years old with urothelial cancer. The base sequence is TGTGCCAGCAGTTCACCGGGACAGGGGAAAGAGACCCAGTACTTC. It translates as CASSSPGQGKETQYF.